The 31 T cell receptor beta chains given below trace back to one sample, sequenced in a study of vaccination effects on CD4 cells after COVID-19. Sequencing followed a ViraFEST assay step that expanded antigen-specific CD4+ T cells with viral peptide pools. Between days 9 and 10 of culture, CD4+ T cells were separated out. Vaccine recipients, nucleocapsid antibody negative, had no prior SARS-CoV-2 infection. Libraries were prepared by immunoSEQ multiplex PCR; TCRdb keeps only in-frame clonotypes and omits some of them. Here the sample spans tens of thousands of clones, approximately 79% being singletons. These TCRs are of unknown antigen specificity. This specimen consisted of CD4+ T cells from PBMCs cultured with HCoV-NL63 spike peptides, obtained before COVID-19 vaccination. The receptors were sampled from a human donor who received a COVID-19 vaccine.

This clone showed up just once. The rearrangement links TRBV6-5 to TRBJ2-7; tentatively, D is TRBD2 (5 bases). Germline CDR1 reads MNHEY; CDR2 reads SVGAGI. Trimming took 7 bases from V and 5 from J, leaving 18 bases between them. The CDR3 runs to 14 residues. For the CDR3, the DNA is TGTGCCAGCAACTTTCTCGGGGTCCCCAACGAGCAGTACGTC. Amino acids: CASNFLGVPNEQYV.

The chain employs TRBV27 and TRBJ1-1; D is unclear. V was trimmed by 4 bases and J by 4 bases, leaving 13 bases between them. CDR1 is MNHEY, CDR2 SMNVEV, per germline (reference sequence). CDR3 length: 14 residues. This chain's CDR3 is CASSSELSFTEAFF. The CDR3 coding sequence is TGTGCCAGCAGTTCTGAGTTATCGTTCACTGAAGCTTTCTTT.

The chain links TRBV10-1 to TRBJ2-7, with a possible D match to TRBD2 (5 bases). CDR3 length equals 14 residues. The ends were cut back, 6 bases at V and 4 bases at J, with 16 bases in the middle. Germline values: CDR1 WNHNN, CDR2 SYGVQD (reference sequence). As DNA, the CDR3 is TGCGCCAGCAGAACAGACACGCGGAGGTACGAGCAGTACGTC. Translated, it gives CASRTDTRRYEQYV.

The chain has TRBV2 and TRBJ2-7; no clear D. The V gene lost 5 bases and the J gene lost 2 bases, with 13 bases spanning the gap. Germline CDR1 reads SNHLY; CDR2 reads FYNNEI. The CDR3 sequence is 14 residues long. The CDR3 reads CASSRLGTPYEQYV. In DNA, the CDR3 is TGTGCCAGCAGTAGGTTGGGCACCCCCTACGAGCAGTACGTC.

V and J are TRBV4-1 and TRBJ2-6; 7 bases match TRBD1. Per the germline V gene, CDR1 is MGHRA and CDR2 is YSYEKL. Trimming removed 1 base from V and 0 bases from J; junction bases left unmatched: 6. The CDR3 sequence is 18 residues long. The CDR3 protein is CASSQGMRQGSGANVLTF. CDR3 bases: TGCGCCAGCAGCCAAGGTATGAGACAGGGCTCTGGGGCCAACGTCCTGACTTTC.

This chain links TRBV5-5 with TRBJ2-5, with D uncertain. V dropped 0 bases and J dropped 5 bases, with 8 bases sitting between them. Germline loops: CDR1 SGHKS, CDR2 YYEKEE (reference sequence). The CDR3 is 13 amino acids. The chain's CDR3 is CASSLVPPETQYF. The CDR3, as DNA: TGTGCCAGCAGCTTGGTGCCCCCCGAGACCCAGTACTTC. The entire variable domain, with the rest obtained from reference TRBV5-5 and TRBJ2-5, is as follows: DAGVTQSPTHLIKTRGQQVTLRCSPISGHKSVSWYQQVLGQGPQFIFQYYEKEERGRGNFPDRFSARQFPNYSSELNVNALLLGDSALYLCASSLVPPETQYFGPGTRLLVL.

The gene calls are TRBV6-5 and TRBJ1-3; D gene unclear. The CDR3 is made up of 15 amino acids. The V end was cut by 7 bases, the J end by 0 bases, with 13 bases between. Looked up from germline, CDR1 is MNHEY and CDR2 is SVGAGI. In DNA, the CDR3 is TGTGCCAGCACCGGAACATACGTCTCTGGAAACACCATATATTTT. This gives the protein CASTGTYVSGNTIYF.

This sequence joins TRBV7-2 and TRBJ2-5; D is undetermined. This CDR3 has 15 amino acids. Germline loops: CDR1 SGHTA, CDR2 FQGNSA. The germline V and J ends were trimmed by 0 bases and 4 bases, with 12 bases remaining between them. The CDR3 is CASSLAPTPGETQYF. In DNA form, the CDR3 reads TGTGCCAGCAGCTTAGCGCCGACCCCCGGAGAGACCCAGTACTTC. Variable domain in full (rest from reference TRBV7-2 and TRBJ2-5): GAGVSQSPSNKVTEKGKDVELRCDPISGHTALYWYRQSLGQGLEFLIYFQGNSAPDKSGLPSDRFSAERTGGSVSTLTIQRTQQEDSAVYLCASSLAPTPGETQYFGPGTRLLVL.

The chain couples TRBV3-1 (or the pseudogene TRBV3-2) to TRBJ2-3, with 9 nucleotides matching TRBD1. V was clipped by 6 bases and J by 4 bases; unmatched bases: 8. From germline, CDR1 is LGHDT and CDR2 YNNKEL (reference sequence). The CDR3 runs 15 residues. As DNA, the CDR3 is TGTGCCAGCAGACTTTCCGGGACAGGGCCAGATACGCAGTATTTT. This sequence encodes CASRLSGTGPDTQYF.

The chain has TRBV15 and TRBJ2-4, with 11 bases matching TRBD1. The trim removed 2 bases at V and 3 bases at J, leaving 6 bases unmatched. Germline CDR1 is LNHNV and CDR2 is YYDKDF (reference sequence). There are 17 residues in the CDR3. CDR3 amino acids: CATSRSVGQGGKNIQYF. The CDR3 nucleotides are TGTGCCACCAGCAGATCTGTGGGACAGGGGGGCAAAAACATTCAGTACTTC.

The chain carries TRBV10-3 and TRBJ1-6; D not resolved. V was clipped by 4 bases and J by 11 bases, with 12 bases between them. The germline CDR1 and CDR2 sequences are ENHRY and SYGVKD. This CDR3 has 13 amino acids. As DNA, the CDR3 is TGTGCCATCAGTGTGGCAGATAAGACACCCCTCCACTTT. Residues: CAISVADKTPLHF.

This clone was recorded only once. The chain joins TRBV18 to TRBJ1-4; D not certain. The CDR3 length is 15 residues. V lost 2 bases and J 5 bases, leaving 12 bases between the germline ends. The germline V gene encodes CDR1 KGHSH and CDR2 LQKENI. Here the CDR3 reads CASSPIGSPNEKLFF. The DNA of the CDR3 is TGTGCCAGCTCACCAATCGGGAGCCCAAATGAAAAACTGTTTTTT.

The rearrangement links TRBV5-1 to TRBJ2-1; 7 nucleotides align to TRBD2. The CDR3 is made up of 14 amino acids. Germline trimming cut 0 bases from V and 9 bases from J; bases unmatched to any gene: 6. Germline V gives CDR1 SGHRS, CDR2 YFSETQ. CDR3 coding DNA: TGCGCCAGCAGCTTGGCCGCGGGAGAGAGTGAGCAGTTCTTC. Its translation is CASSLAAGESEQFF.

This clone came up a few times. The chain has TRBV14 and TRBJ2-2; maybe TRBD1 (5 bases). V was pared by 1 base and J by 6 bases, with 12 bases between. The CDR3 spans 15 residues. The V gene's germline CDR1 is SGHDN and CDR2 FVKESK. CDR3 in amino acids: CASSQVSQGSGELFF. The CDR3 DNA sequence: TGTGCCAGCAGCCAAGTTTCTCAGGGATCCGGGGAGCTGTTTTTT.

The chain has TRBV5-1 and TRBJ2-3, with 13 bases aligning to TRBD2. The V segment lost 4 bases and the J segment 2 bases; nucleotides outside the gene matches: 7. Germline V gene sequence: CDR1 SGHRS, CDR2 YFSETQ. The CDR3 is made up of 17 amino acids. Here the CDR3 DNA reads TGCGCCAGCAGCACAAGGACTAGCGGGGGACCCACAGATACGCAGTATTTT. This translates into CASSTRTSGGPTDTQYF.

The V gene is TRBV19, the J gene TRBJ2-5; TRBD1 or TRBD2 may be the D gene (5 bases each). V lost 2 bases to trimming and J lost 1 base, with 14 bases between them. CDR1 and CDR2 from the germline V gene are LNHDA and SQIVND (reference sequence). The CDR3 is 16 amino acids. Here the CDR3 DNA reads TGTGCCAGTAGTATATCTACGGGACGGAGCCAAGAGACCCAGTACTTC. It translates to CASSISTGRSQETQYF.

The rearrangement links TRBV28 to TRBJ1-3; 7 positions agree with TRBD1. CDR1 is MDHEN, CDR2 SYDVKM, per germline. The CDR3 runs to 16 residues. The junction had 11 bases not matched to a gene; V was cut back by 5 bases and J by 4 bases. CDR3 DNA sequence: TGTGCCAGCAGTCCTCAGACAGGGAGGTCAGGAAACACCATATATTTT. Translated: CASSPQTGRSGNTIYF. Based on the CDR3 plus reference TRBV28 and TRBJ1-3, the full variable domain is DVKVTQSSRYLVKRTGEKVFLECVQDMDHENMFWYRQDPGLGLRLIYFSYDVKMKEKGDIPEGYSVSREKKERFSLILESASTNQTSMYLCASSPQTGRSGNTIYFGEGSWLTVV.

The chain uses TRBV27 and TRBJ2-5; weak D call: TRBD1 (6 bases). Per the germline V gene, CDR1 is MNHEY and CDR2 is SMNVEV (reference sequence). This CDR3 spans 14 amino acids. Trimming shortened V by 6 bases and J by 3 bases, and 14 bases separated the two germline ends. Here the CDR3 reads CASRSTGTKETQYF. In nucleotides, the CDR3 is TGTGCCAGCAGGTCTACAGGGACCAAAGAGACCCAGTACTTC.

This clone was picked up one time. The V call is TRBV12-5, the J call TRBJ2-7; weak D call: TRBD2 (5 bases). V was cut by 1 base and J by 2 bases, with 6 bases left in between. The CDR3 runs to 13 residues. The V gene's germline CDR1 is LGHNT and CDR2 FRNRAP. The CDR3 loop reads CASGLGGTYEQYV. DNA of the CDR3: TGTGCTAGTGGTTTGGGAGGGACCTACGAGCAGTACGTC.

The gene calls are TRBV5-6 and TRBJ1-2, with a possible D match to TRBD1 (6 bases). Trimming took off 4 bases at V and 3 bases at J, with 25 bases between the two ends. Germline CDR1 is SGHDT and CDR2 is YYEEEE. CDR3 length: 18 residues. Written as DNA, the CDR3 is TGTGCCAGCAGCCCCCCTAGGGGGTCTACCCGCTTAGACTATGGCTACACCTTC. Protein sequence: CASSPPRGSTRLDYGYTF.

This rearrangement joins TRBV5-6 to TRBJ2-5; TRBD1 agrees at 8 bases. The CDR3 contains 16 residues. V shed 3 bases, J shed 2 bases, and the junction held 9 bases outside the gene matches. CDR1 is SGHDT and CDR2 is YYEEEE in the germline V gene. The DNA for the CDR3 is TGTGCCAGCAGCTCTTTAAGGACAGGGTGGCAAGAGACCCAGTACTTC. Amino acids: CASSSLRTGWQETQYF.

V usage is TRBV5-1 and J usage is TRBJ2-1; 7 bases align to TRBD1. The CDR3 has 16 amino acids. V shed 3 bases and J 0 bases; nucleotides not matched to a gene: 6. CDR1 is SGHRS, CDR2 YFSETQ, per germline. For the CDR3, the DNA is TGCGCCAGCAGCTCGGACAGGTTGAGCTCCTACAATGAGCAGTTCTTC. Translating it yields CASSSDRLSSYNEQFF.

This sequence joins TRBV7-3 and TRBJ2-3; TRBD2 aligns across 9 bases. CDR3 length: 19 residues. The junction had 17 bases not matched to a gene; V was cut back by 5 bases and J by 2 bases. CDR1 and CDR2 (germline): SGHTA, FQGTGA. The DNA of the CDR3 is TGTGCCAGCAGCCGCCGGGGGCTAGCGGGGCATTCAGCCACAGATACGCAGTATTTT. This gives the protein CASSRRGLAGHSATDTQYF.

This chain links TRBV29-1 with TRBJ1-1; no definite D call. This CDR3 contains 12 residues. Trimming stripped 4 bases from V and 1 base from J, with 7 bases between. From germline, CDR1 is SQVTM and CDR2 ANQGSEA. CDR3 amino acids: CSVGEGNTEAFF. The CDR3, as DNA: TGCAGCGTTGGAGAGGGGAACACTGAAGCTTTCTTT.

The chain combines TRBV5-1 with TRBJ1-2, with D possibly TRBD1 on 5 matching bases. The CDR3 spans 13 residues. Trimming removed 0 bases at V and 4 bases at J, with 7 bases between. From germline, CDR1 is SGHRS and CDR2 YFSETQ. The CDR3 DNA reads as TGCGCCAGCAGCTTGGAGGGGAGCTATGGCTACACCTTC. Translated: CASSLEGSYGYTF. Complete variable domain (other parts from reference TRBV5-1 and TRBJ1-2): KAGVTQTPRYLIKTRGQQVTLSCSPISGHRSVSWYQQTPGQGLQFLFEYFSETQRNKGNFPGRFSGRQFSNSRSEMNVSTLELGDSALYLCASSLEGSYGYTFGSGTRLTVV.

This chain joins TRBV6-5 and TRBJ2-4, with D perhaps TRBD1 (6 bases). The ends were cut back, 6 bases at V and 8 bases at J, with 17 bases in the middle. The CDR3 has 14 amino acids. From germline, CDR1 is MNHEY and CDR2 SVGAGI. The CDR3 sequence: CASRSHRDVDIQYF. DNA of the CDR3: TGTGCCAGCAGATCCCACAGGGATGTAGACATTCAGTACTTC.

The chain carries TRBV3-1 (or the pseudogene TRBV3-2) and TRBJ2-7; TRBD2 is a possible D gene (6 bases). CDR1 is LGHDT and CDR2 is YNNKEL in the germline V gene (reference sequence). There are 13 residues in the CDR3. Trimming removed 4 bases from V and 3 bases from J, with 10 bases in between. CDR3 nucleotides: TGTGCCAGCAGCCCGGGCGGGAACTACGAGCAGTACGTC. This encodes CASSPGGNYEQYV.

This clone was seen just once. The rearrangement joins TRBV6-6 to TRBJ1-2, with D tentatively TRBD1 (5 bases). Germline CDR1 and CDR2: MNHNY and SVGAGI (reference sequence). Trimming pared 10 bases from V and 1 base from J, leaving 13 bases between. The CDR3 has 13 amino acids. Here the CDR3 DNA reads TGTGCCACCAATAGCGGGGGTAACTATGGCTACACCTTC. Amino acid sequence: CATNSGGNYGYTF.

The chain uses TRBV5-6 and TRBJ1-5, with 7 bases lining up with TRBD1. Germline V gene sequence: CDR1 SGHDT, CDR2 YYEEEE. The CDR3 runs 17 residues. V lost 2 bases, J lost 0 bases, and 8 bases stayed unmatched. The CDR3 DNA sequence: TGTGCCAGCAGCTTCTTCGACAGGGATTATAGCAATCAGCCCCAGCATTTT. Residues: CASSFFDRDYSNQPQHF.

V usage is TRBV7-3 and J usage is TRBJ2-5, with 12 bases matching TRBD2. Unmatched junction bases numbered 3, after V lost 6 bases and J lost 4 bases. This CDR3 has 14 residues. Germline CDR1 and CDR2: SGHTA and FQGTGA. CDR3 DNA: TGTGCCAGCAGTCCTAGCGGGGGGGTAGAGACCCAGTACTTC. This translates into CASSPSGGVETQYF.

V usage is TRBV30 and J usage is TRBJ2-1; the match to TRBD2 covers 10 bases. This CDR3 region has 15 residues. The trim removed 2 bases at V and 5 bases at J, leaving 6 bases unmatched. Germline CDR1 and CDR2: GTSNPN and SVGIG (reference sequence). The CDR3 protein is CAWSRGLAFNNEQFF. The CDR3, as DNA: TGTGCCTGGAGTCGGGGACTAGCGTTTAACAATGAGCAGTTCTTC.